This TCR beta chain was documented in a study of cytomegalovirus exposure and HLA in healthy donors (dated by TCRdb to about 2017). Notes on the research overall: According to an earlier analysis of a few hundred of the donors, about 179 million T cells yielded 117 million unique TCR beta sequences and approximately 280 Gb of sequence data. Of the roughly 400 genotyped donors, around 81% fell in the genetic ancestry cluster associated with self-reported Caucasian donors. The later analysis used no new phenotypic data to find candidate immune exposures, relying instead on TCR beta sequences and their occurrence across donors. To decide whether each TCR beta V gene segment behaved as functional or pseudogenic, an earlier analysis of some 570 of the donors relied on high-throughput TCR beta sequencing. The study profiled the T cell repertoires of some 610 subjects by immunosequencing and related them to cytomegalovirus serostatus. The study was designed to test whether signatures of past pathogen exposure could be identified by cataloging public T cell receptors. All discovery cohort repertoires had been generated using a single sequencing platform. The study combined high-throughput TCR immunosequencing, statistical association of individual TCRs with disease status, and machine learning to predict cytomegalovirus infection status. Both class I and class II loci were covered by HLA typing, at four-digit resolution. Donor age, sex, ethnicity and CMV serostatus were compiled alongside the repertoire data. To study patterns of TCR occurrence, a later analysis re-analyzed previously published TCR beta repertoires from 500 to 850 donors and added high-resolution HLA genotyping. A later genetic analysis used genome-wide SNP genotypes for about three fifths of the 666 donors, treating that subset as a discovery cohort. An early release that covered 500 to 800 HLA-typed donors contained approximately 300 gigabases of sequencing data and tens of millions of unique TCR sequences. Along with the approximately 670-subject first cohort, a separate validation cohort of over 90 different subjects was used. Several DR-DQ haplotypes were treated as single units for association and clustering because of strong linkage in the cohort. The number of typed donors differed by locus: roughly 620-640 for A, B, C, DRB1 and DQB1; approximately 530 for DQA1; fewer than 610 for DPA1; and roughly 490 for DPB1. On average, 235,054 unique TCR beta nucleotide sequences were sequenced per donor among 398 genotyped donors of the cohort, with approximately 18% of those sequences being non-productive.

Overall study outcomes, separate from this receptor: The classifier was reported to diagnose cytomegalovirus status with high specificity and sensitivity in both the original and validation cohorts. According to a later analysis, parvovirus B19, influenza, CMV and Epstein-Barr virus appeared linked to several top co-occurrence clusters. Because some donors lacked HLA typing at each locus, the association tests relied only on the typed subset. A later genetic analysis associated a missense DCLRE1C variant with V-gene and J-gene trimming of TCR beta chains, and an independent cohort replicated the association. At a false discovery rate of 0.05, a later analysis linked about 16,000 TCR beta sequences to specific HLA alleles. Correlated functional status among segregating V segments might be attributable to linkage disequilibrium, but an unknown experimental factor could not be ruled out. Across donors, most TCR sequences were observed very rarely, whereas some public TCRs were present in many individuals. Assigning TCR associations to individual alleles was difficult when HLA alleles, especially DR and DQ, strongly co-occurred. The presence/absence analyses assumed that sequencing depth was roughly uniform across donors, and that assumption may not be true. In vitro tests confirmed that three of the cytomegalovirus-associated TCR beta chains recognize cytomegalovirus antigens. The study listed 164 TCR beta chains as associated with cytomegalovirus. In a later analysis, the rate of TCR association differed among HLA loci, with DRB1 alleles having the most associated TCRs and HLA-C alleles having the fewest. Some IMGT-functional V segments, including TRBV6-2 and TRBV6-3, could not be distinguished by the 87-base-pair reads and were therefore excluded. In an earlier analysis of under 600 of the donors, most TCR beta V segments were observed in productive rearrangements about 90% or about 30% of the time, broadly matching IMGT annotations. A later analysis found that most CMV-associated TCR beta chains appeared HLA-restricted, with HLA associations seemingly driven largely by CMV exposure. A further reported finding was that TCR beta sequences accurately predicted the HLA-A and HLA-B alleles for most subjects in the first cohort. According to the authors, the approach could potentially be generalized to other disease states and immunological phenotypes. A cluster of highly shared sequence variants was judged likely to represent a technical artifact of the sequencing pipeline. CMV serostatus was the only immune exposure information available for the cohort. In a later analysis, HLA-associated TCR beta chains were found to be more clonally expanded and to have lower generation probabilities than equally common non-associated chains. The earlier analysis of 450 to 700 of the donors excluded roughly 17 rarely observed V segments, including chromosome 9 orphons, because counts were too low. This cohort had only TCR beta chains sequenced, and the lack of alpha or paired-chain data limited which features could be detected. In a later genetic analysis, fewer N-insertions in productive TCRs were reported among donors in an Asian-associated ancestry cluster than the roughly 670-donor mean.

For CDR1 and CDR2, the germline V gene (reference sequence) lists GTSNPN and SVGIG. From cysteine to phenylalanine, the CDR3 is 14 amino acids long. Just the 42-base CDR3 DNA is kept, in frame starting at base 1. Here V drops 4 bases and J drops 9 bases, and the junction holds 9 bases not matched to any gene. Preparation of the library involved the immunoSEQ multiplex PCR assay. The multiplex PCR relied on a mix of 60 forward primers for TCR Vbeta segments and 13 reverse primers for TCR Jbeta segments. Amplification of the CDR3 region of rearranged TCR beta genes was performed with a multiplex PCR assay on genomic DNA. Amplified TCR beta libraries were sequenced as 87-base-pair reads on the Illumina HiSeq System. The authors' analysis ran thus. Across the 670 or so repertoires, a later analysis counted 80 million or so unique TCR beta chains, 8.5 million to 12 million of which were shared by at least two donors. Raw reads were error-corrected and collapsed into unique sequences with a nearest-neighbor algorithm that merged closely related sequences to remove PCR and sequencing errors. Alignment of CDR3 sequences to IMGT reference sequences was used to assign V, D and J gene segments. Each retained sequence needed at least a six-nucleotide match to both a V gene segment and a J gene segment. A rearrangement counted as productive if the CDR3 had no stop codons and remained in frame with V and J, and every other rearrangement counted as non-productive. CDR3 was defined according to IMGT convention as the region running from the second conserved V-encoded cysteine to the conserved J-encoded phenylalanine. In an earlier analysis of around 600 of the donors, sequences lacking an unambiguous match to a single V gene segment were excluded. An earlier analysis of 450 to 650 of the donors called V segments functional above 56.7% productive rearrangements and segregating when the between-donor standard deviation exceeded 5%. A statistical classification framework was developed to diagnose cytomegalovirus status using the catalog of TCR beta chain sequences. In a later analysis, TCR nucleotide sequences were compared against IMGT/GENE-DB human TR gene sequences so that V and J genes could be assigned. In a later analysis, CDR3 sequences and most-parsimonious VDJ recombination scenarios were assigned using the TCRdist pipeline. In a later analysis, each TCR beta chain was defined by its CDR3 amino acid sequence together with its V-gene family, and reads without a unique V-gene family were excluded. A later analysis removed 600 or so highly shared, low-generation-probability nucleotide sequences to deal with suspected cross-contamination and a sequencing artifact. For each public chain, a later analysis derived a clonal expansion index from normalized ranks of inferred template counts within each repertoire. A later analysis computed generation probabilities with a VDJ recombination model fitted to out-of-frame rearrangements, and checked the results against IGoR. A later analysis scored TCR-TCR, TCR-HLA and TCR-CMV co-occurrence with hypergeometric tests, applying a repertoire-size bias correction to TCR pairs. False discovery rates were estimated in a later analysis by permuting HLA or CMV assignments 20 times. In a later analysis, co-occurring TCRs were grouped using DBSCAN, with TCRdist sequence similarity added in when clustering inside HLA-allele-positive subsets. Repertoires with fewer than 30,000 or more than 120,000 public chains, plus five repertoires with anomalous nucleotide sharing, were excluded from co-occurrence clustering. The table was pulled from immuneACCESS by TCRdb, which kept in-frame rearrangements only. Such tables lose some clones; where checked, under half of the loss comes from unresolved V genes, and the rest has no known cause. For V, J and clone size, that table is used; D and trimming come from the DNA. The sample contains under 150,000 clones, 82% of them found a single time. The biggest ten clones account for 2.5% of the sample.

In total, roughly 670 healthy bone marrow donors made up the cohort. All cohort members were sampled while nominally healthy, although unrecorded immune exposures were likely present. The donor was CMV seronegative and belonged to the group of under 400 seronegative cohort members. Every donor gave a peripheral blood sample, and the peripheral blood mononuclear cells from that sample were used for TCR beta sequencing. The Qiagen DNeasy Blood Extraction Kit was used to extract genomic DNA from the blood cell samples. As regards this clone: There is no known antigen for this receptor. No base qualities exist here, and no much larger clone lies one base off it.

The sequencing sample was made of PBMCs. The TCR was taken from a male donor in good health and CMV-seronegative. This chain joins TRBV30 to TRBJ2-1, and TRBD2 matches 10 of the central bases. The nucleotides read TGTGCCTGGACCCCAGCGGGAGGGCCGAGTGAGCAGTTCTTC. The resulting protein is CAWTPAGGPSEQFF.